Sequencing of this T cell receptor beta chain was carried out in a study of CD8+ T cells in alopecia areata. About this clone itself: Its cognate antigen is unknown.

The study, taken as a whole, reports: In scalp, tofacitinib significantly decreased clonality and expanded CD8+ clones among the top 100. In scalp and blood during tofacitinib, many expanded lesional clones persisted.

Trimming pared 2 bases from V and 6 bases from J, leaving 12 bases between. Germline loops: CDR1 SGHRS, CDR2 YFSETQ. This CDR3 contains 13 residues. This sample's treatment: oral pan-JAK inhibitor, 5-10 mg twice daily. In alopecia areata patients, both lesional scalp punch biopsies and peripheral blood were collected. cDNA serving as the sequencing template came from extracted, reverse transcribed RNA. Data came from immunoSEQ multiplex PCR; TCRdb stores just in-frame clones and leaves some out. The sample includes roughly 190,000 clones, roughly three fifths seen only once; the top ten take roughly 0.71%.

The input for sequencing was CD4+ T cells sorted from blood, taken at week 4, from a patient treated with tofacitinib. The chain has TRBV5-1 and TRBJ2-7, with D perhaps matching TRBD2 (6 bases). The source is a human donor with alopecia areata. Written as DNA, the CDR3 is TGCGCCAGCAGCTTAGCGGGTGAAAGCGAGCAGTACTTC. As protein: CASSLAGESEQYF.